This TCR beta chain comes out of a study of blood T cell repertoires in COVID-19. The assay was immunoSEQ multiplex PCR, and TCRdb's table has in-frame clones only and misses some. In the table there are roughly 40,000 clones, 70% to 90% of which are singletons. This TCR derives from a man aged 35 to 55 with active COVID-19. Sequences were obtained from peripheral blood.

Here the CDR3 DNA reads TGTGCCAGCAGTCAGACAGGGGGAACTGAAGCTTTCTTT. Translation: CASSQTGGTEAFF. The chain has TRBV6-4 and TRBJ1-1; 9 bases fit TRBD1. Germline loops: CDR1 MRHNA, CDR2 SNTAGT. CDR3 length: 13 amino acids. Trimming at V came to 5 bases and at J to 5 bases, leaving 3 bases not matched to a gene.